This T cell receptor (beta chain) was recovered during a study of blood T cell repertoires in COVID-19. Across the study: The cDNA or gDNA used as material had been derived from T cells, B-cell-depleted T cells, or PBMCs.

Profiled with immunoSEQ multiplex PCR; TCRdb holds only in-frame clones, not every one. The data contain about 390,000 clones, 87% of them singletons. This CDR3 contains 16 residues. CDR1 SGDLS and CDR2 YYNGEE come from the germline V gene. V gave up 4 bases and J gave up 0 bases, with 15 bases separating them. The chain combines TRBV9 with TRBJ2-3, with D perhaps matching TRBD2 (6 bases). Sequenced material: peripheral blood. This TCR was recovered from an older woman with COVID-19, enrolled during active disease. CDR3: CASSLRQGGSTDTQYF. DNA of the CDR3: TGTGCCAGCAGCTTAAGGCAGGGAGGAAGCACAGATACGCAGTATTTT.